The clone carrying this T cell receptor (beta chain) appeared many times. This entry is derived from a study of molecular identifiers for immune sequencing clone quantification. TCRdb processed the PCR reads anew with MiXCR; each CDR3 protein has one entry. The repertoire holds about 320,000 distinct CDR3 sequences, roughly a quarter seen once, with 0.65% to 0.95% in the top ten. V lost 4 bases and J 0 bases, leaving 13 bases between the germline ends. Germline CDR1 reads MGHRA; CDR2 reads YSYEKL. This CDR3 has 16 amino acids. Sequencing was done on a sample of naive CD8+ T cells from blood, with Jurkat cell RNA spiked in. Described subset: FACS-sorted CD8+CD4-CCR7+CD45RA+ naive T cells. The sequence came from a human donor in good health. Some libraries in this study had Jurkat cell RNA spiked in. This sequence joins TRBV4-1 and TRBJ2-1; D ambiguous. CDR3 in amino acids: CASSRGAPSSYNEQFF. The CDR3 nucleotides are TGCGCCAGCAGCCGGGGTGCCCCGAGCTCCTACAATGAGCAGTTCTTC.